The 8 T cell receptor beta chains reported below all come from one sample, sequenced in a study of blood T cell repertoires in COVID-19. Sequenced by immunoSEQ multiplex PCR; TCRdb stores in-frame clones only, minus some. The sample shows roughly 300,000 clones, 90% of them seen only once. The sample was peripheral blood. Source of these receptors: a woman younger than 45 with COVID-19, enrolled during active disease.

The chain has TRBV27 and TRBJ2-1, with 9 bases fitting TRBD2. The V gene end was trimmed by 6 bases and the J gene end by 1 base; junction bases not matched to a gene: 4. Per germline, CDR1 MNHEY and CDR2 SMNVEV (reference sequence). The CDR3 is made up of 15 amino acids. In DNA form, the CDR3 reads TGTGCCAGCAGCCTAGCGGGGCAATCCTACAATGAGCAGTTCTTC. Its protein is CASSLAGQSYNEQFF.

Only one count was recorded for this clone. J is TRBJ2-1 and V is TRBV10-3; 12 nucleotides line up with TRBD2. Looked up from germline, CDR1 is ENHRY and CDR2 is SYGVKD. V was clipped by 3 bases and J by 8 bases; unmatched bases: 2. This CDR3 contains 14 residues. The DNA of the CDR3 is TGTGCCATCAGTGACCCTAGCGGGAGGGATGAGCAGTTCTTC. Translation gives CAISDPSGRDEQFF.

This clone was seen more than once but under ten times. This chain links TRBV6-4 with TRBJ2-1; a possible D gene is TRBD2 (5 bases). Germline V lookup: CDR1 MRHNA, CDR2 SNTAGT. CDR3 length equals 15 residues. Deletions cut 8 bases from V and 2 bases from J, with 16 bases between. CDR3 residues: CASSKRADPYNEQFF. In DNA form, the CDR3 reads TGTGCCAGCTCAAAGAGGGCAGACCCCTACAATGAGCAGTTCTTC.

As concerns this clone: This specimen includes other DNA sequences encoding the same CDR3. The chain combines TRBV30 with TRBJ1-5; 7 bases match TRBD1. From germline, CDR1 is GTSNPN and CDR2 SVGIG (reference sequence). The CDR3 length is 14 residues. The V gene end was trimmed by 0 bases and the J gene end by 7 bases; junction bases not matched to a gene: 6. The DNA for the CDR3 is TGTGCCTGGAGTGTTTTAGGGGGCGACCAGCCCCAGCATTTT. Amino acids: CAWSVLGGDQPQHF.

The chain carries TRBV6-5 and TRBJ2-1; 11 bases are shared with TRBD2. Germline trimming cut 2 bases from V and 6 bases from J; bases unmatched to any gene: 6. The CDR3 is 16 amino acids. The germline gives CDR1 MNHEY, CDR2 SVGAGI. The CDR3 sequence is CASSYPLAGGGNEQFF. CDR3 bases: TGTGCCAGCAGTTACCCCTTAGCGGGAGGGGGCAATGAGCAGTTCTTC.

The J gene is TRBJ1-1, the V gene TRBV5-1; D perhaps matches TRBD1 (5 bases). The CDR3 consists of 15 residues. The V end lost 3 bases, the J end lost 0 bases, and 12 bases lay between the germline ends. CDR1 is SGHRS, CDR2 YFSETQ, per germline. CDR3 sequence: CASSSPPGVNTEAFF. In DNA form, the CDR3 reads TGCGCCAGCAGCTCGCCCCCGGGGGTGAACACTGAAGCTTTCTTT. Filled out from reference TRBV5-1 and TRBJ1-1, the complete variable domain reads KAGVTQTPRYLIKTRGQQVTLSCSPISGHRSVSWYQQTPGQGLQFLFEYFSETQRNKGNFPGRFSGRQFSNSRSEMNVSTLELGDSALYLCASSSPPGVNTEAFFGQGTRLTVV.

The chain couples TRBV30 to TRBJ1-5; TRBD1 matches at 9 bases. J was trimmed by 7 bases and V by 3 bases; bases with no gene match: 7. This CDR3 is built from 14 residues. Germline V lookup: CDR1 GTSNPN, CDR2 SVGIG (reference sequence). The CDR3 nucleotides read TGTGCCTGGAGCCGGGACAGGGATTTACAGCCCCAGCATTTT. This translates into CAWSRDRDLQPQHF.

The V gene is TRBV28, the J gene TRBJ2-7; 9 nucleotides agree with TRBD2. This CDR3 comprises 14 residues. Germline loops: CDR1 MDHEN, CDR2 SYDVKM. Trimming removed 3 bases from V and 3 bases from J; junction bases left unmatched: 3. The CDR3 nucleotides are TGTGCCAGCAGTTTGGGGACTAGCATCTACGAGCAGTACTTC. This codes for CASSLGTSIYEQYF.